Given below is one T cell receptor beta chain in context. This table comes from immunoSEQ multiplex PCR, and its TCRdb copy is limited to in-frame clones, with some not included. The sample shows about 120,000 clones, approximately 90% of them seen only once. This sample stems from a study of blood T cell repertoires in COVID-19. The sequencing input was peripheral blood. This receptor was identified in a woman between 45 and 65 years old with acute or convalescent COVID-19.

The CDR3 reads CASSYSLSNQPQHF. The CDR3 coding sequence is TGTGCCAGCAGTTACTCCCTCAGCAATCAGCCCCAGCATTTT. The rearrangement uses TRBV6-2 or TRBV6-3 and TRBJ1-5; no reliable D call. CDR1 MNHEY and CDR2 SVGEGT come from the germline V gene. V gave up 0 bases and J gave up 1 base, with 4 bases separating them. The CDR3 totals 14 residues.